The source of this T cell receptor beta chain is a study of T cell changes during pregnancy in multiple sclerosis. Assay: immunoSEQ multiplex PCR; the TCRdb copy retains only in-frame clones and omits some. Of approximately 90,000 clones listed, roughly nine tenths are singletons. V shed 6 bases and J shed 5 bases, with 14 bases lying between them. Per germline, CDR1 MDHEN and CDR2 SYDVKM. The CDR3 length is 14 residues. A single count supports this clone. This TCR was recovered from a female donor with multiple sclerosis, enrolled in a pregnancy study. The material sequenced was peripheral blood, taken in the first trimester of pregnancy. This sequence joins TRBV28 and TRBJ2-1; possibly TRBD1 for D (6 bases). This CDR3 reads CASSKGDEDNEQFF. The CDR3 DNA follows: TGTGCCAGCAGCAAGGGGGACGAGGACAATGAGCAGTTCTTC.